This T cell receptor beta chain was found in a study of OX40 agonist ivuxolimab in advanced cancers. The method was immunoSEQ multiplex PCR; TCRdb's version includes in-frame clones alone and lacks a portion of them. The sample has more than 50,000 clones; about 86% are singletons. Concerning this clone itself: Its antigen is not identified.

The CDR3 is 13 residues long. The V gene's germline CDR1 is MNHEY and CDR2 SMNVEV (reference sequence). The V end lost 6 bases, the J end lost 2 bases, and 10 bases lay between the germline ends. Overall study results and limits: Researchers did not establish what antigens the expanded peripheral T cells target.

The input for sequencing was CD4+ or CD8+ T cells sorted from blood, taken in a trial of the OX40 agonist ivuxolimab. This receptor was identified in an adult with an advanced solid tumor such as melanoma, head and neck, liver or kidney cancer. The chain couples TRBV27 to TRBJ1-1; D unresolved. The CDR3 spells CASSVDGNTEAFF. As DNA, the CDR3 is TGTGCCAGCAGCGTAGACGGTAACACTGAAGCTTTCTTT.